The 12 T cell receptor beta chains given below trace back to one sample, sequenced in a study of blood T cell repertoires in COVID-19. The protocol was immunoSEQ multiplex PCR, while the TCRdb copy is restricted to in-frame clones and leaves out a portion. This sample carries a few hundred thousand clones, 75% to 90% of them seen once, and the ten largest clones take about 5%. Material for sequencing was PBMCs or T cells enriched from blood (not recorded which). The source is a man aged 25-40 years who had recovered from COVID-19.

The chain is built from TRBV18 and TRBJ2-7, with D unresolved. V was shortened by 6 bases and J by 4 bases, with 13 bases between the two germline ends. This CDR3 spans 13 amino acids. Germline V lookup: CDR1 KGHSH, CDR2 LQKENI. The CDR3 DNA sequence: TGTGCCAGCTCCACCGGCGCCGGGTACGAGCAGTACTTC. This encodes CASSTGAGYEQYF.

This chain connects TRBV28 to TRBJ1-4; the D is unclear. CDR1 is MDHEN, CDR2 SYDVKM, per germline. This CDR3 spans 14 amino acids. Trimming cost V 3 bases and J 0 bases, with 5 bases left between them. CDR3 sequence reads: CASSFHTTNEKLFF. DNA for the CDR3: TGTGCCAGCAGTTTCCACACAACTAATGAAAAACTGTTTTTT.

The chain is built from TRBV28 and TRBJ1-2; TRBD1 matches at 8 bases. Germline CDR1 and CDR2: MDHEN and SYDVKM. The CDR3 has 15 residues. Trimming took 3 bases from V and 2 from J; bases not matched to a gene: 5. The CDR3 here is CASSFLGQGNYGYTF. The CDR3 DNA is TGTGCCAGCAGTTTCCTCGGACAGGGAAACTATGGCTACACCTTC.

This rearrangement joins TRBV28 to TRBJ1-4; D not certain. V was trimmed by 6 bases and J by 6 bases, leaving 5 bases between them. The CDR3 has 11 residues. In germline, CDR1 is MDHEN, CDR2 SYDVKM. CDR3 loop: CASSPDEKLFF. CDR3 DNA sequence: TGTGCCAGCAGCCCGGATGAAAAACTGTTTTTT. Full variable domain (rest looked up from reference TRBV28 and TRBJ1-4): DVKVTQSSRYLVKRTGEKVFLECVQDMDHENMFWYRQDPGLGLRLIYFSYDVKMKEKGDIPEGYSVSREKKERFSLILESASTNQTSMYLCASSPDEKLFFGSGTQLSVL.

This chain connects TRBV7-9 to TRBJ1-6; 9 bases map to TRBD1. The CDR3 has 15 amino acids. V was pared by 1 base and J by 5 bases, with 0 bases of the junction left unmatched. Germline CDR1 SEHNR, CDR2 FQNEAQ (reference sequence). The CDR3 sequence is CASSLGDRDNSPLHF. In DNA form, the CDR3 reads TGTGCCAGCAGCTTAGGGGACAGGGATAATTCACCCCTCCACTTT. Drawing the rest from reference TRBV7-9 and TRBJ1-6, the complete variable domain is DTGVSQNPRHKITKRGQNVTFRCDPISEHNRLYWYRQTLGQGPEFLTYFQNEAQLEKSRLLSDRFSAERPKGSFSTLEIQRTEQGDSAMYLCASSLGDRDNSPLHFGNGTRLTVT.

The chain combines TRBV24-1 with TRBJ2-5; a weak D match, TRBD2 (5 bases). Germline V lookup: CDR1 KGHDR, CDR2 SFDVKD. The V gene lost 6 bases and the J gene lost 0 bases, with 13 bases spanning the gap. The CDR3 length is 15 residues. CDR3 amino acids: CATSRPGSYQETQYF. The CDR3 DNA reads as TGTGCCACCAGTAGGCCGGGGTCGTACCAAGAGACCCAGTACTTC.

This chain links TRBV6-6 with TRBJ1-3, with D hard to call. V lost 5 bases, J lost 0 bases, and 14 bases lay in between. Germline V gene sequence: CDR1 MNHNY, CDR2 SVGAGI (reference sequence). The CDR3 runs 16 residues. Here the CDR3 reads CASSPALTNSGNTIYF. The CDR3 DNA reads as TGTGCCAGCAGTCCAGCCTTAACTAACTCTGGAAACACCATATATTTT.

The V call is TRBV9, the J call TRBJ1-4; TRBD1 might be the D (6 bases). Germline V gene lookup returns CDR1 SGDLS and CDR2 YYNGEE. The CDR3 loop spans 13 amino acids. Trimming took 0 bases from V and 8 from J, leaving 8 bases between them. The CDR3 sequence: CASSVGDREKLFF. As DNA, the CDR3 is TGTGCCAGCAGCGTAGGCGACAGGGAAAAACTGTTTTTT.

CDR3 nucleotides: TGTGCCACCAGCAGAGCGGAAGGGGCCGGAGAAAAACTGTTTTTT. Translation: CATSRAEGAGEKLFF. This chain links TRBV15 with TRBJ1-4; D may be TRBD1 (5 bases). Germline assignment: CDR1 LNHNV and CDR2 YYDKDF (reference sequence). This CDR3 is 15 amino acids long. V dropped 1 base and J dropped 8 bases, with 14 bases sitting between them.

V usage is TRBV2 and J usage is TRBJ2-4; a weak D match, TRBD1 (6 bases). Trimming left V 1 base short and J 7 bases short, with 14 bases between. Looked up from germline, CDR1 is SNHLY and CDR2 is FYNNEI. There are 15 residues in the CDR3. CDR3 protein: CASSEGQGSGNIQYF. The CDR3 DNA sequence: TGTGCCAGCAGTGAAGGCCAGGGGTCAGGGAACATTCAGTACTTC.

The table lists this clone with a count of one. V and J are TRBV27 and TRBJ1-2; D perhaps matches TRBD1 (6 bases). CDR1 is MNHEY, CDR2 SMNVEV, per germline (reference sequence). V was cut by 5 bases and J by 4 bases, with 14 bases left in between. CDR3 length: 14 amino acids. CDR3 nucleotides: TGTGCCAGCAGTGCACAGGGATTAGGCTATGGCTACACCTTC. Translated, it gives CASSAQGLGYGYTF.

The V call is TRBV18, the J call TRBJ1-4; no reliable D call. Germline values: CDR1 KGHSH, CDR2 LQKENI. CDR3 length: 16 amino acids. The V gene lost 3 bases and the J gene lost 3 bases, with 14 bases spanning the gap. CDR3 protein: CASSPGPGRPNEKLFF. In nucleotides, the CDR3 is TGTGCCAGCTCACCCGGGCCGGGGAGGCCTAATGAAAAACTGTTTTTT. Combining the CDR3 with reference TRBV18 and TRBJ1-4 gives the whole variable domain NAGVMQNPRHLVRRRGQEARLRCSPMKGHSHVYWYRQLPEEGLKFMVYLQKENIIDESGMPKERFSAEFPKEGPSILRIQQVVRGDSAAYFCASSPGPGRPNEKLFFGSGTQLSVL.